This T cell receptor (beta chain) originates from a study of beta chain features in type 1 diabetes. Study overall: There were around 100,000,000 sorted cells examined across all samples. Study observations and caveats: A PCR bias possibly favoring shorter templates would apply equally to patients and controls. Researchers cautioned that cDNA sequencing could over-represent cells with high TCR expression. Patients showed naive, central memory and Treg TCRB repertoires that appeared more similar than those of healthy donors. Moderate yet significant TCRB CDR3 shortening was seen in Type 1 diabetes patients in all four CD4+ subsets.

Expressed TCRB transcripts were sequenced because the isolated RNA had all been reverse transcribed beforehand. Data came from immunoSEQ multiplex PCR; TCRdb stores just in-frame clones and leaves some out. The repertoire holds about 260,000 clones, with roughly 22% as singletons. Turning to this clone: Its antigen is still unknown.

Germline V gene sequence: CDR1 SGDLS, CDR2 YYNGEE. Unmatched junction bases numbered 4, after V lost 0 bases and J lost 3 bases. There are 16 residues in the CDR3. The V gene is TRBV9, the J gene TRBJ2-5; 11 bases fit TRBD2. This receptor was identified in a woman aged 40-49 years with type 1 diabetes. Sequencing used naive CD4+ T cells from blood. In DNA form, the CDR3 reads TGTGCCAGCAGCGTAGGCTCTAGCGGGGGGAAAGAGACCCAGTACTTC. Translating gives CASSVGSSGGKETQYF.